This note documents a single T cell receptor (beta chain) sequence. The sample is drawn from a study of blood T cell repertoires in COVID-19. Germline V gene sequence: CDR1 LNHDA, CDR2 SQIVND (reference sequence). There are 14 residues in the CDR3. V was clipped by 3 bases and J by 5 bases; unmatched bases: 6. Only in-frame clones appear in the TCRdb table, and some are missing; sequencing was by immunoSEQ multiplex PCR. The table has 70,000 or so clones, 90% seen once. Sequencing was performed on peripheral blood. This sequence originates from a woman younger than 35 with acute or convalescent COVID-19. The chain joins TRBV19 to TRBJ1-2; the match to TRBD1 covers 7 bases. The CDR3 DNA follows: TGTGCCAGTAGTATCCTGGCAGGGGGGTATGGCTACACCTTC. Amino acids: CASSILAGGYGYTF.